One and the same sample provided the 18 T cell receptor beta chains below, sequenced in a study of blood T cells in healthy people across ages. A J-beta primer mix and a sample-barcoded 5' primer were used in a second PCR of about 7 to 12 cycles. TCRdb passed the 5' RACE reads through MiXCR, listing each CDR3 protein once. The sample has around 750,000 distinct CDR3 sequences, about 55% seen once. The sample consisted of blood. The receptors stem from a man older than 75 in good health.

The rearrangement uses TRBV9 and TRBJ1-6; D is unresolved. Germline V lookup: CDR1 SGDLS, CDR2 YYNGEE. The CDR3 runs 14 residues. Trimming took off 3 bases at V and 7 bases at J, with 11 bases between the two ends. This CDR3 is CASSDGGTNSPLHF. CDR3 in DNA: TGTGCCAGCAGCGATGGCGGAACGAATTCACCCCTCCACTTT. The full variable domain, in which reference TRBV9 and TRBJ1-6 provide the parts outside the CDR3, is DSGVTQTPKHLITATGQRVTLRCSPRSGDLSVYWYQQSLDQGLQFLIQYYNGEERAKGNILERFSAQQFPDLHSELNLSSLELGDSALYFCASSDGGTNSPLHFGNGTRLTVT.

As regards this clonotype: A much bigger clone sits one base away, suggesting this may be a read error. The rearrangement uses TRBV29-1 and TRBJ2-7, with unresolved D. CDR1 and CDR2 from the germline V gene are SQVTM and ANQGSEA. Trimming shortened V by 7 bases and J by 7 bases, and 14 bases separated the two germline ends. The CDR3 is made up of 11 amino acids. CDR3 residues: CSAQVGDEQYF. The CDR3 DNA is TGCAGCGCCCAGGTGGGCGATGAGCAGTACTTC.

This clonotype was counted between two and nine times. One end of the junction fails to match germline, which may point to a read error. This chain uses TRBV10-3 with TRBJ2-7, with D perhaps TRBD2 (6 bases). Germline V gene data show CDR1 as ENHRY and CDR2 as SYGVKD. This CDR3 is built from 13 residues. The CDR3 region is CAIKMTSSYEQYF. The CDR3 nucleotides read TGTGCCATCAAGATGACTAGTTCCTATGAGCAGTACTTC.

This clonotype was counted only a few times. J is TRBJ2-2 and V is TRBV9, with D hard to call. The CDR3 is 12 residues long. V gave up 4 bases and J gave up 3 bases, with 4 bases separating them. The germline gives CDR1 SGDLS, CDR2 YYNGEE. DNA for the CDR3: TGTGCCAGCAGCAGCTACACCGGGGAGCTGTTTTTT. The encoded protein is CASSSYTGELFF.

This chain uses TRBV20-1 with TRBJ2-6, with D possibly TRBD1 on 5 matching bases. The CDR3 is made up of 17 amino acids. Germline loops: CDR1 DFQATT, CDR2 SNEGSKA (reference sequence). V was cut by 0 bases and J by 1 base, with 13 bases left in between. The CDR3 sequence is CSARDYSAGSGANVLTF. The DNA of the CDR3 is TGCAGTGCTAGAGATTATTCTGCAGGGTCTGGGGCCAACGTCCTGACTTTC.

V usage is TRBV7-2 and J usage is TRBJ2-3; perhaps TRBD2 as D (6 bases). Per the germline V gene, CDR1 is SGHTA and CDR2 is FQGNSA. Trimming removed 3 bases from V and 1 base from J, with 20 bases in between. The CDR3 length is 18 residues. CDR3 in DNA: TGTGCCAGCAGCTTGTCCTCTTTGGCGGGGTGGGGCACAGATACGCAGTATTTT. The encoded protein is CASSLSSLAGWGTDTQYF.

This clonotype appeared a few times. CDR3 protein: CASSFSSGGITDTQYF. DNA for the CDR3: TGTGCCAGCAGTTTTTCCAGCGGGGGAATCACAGATACGCAGTATTTT. The rearrangement links TRBV6-5 to TRBJ2-3; 8 nucleotides align to TRBD2. This CDR3 has 16 residues. Looked up from germline, CDR1 is MNHEY and CDR2 is SVGAGI. Trimming cost V 4 bases and J 2 bases; bases outside gene matches: 8.

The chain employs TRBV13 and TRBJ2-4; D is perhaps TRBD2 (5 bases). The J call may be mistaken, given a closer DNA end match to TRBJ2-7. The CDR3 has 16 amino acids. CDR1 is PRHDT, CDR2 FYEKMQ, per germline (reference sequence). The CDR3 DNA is TGTGCCAGCAGCTCGGTGGCTGGGGAGACGACCTACGAGCAGTACTTC. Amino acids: CASSSVAGETTYEQYF.

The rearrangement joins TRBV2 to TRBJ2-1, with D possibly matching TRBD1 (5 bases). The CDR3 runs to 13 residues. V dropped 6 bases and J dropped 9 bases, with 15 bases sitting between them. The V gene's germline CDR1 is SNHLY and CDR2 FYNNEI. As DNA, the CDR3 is TGTGCCAGCAGCCCCTGGGTCCAGGGTGAGCAGTTCTTC. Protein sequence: CASSPWVQGEQFF.

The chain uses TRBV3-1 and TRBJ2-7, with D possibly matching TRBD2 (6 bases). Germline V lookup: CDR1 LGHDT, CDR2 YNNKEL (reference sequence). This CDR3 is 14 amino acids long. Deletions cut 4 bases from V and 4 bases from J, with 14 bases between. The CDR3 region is CASSRSSAKYEQYF. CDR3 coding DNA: TGTGCCAGCAGCCGTTCTAGCGCTAAATACGAGCAGTACTTC.

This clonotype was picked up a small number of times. CDR3 DNA sequence: TGCAGCGTTGACCCAACCGGGCCCGGAGGGCAGTTCTTC. Translated: CSVDPTGPGGQFF. The V and J genes are TRBV29-1 and TRBJ2-1; a possible D gene is TRBD2 (5 bases). Germline CDR1 reads SQVTM; CDR2 reads ANQGSEA. This CDR3 contains 13 residues. Trimming took 3 bases from V and 12 from J, leaving 18 bases between them.

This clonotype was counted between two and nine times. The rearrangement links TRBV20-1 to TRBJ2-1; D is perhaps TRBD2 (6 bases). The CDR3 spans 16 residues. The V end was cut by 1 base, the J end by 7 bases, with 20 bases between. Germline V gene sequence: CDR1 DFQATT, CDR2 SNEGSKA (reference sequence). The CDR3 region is CSARVLVEIAANEQFF. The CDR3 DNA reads TGCAGTGCTAGAGTTCTTGTCGAGATAGCGGCGAATGAGCAGTTCTTC.

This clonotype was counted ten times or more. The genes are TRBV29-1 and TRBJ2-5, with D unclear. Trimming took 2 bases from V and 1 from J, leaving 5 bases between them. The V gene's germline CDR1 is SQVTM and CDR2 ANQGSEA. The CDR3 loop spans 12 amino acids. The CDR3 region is CSVEHIQETQYF. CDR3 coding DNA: TGCAGCGTTGAACACATCCAAGAGACCCAGTACTTC.

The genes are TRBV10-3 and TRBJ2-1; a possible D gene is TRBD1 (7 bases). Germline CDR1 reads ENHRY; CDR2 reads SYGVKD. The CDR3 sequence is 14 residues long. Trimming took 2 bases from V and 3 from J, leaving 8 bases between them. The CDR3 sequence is CAISEQGGYNEQFF. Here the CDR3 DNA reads TGTGCCATCAGTGAGCAGGGGGGCTACAATGAGCAGTTCTTC.

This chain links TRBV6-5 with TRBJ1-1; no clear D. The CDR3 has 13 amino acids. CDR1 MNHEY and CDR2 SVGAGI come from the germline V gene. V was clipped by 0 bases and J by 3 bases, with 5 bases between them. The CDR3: CASSYSADTEAFF. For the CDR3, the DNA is TGTGCCAGCAGTTACTCAGCCGACACTGAAGCTTTCTTT.

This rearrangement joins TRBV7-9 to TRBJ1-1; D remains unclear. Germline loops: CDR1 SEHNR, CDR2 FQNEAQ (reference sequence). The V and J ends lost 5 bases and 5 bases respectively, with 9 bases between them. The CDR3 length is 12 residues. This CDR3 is CASSQKTTEAFF. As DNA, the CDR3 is TGTGCCAGCAGCCAAAAAACGACTGAAGCTTTCTTT.

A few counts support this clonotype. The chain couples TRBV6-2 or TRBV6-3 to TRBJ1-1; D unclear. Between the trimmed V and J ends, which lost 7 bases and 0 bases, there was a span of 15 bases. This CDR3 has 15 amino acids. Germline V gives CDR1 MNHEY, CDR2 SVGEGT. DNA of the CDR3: TGTGCCAGCACCGACGTAGGGATCATGAACACTGAAGCTTTCTTT. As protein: CASTDVGIMNTEAFF.

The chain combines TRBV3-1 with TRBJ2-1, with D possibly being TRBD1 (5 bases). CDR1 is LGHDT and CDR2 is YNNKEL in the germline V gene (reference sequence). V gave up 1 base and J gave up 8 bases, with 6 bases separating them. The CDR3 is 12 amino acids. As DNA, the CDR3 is TGTGCCAGCAGCCAAGGGGGCCATGAGCAGTTCTTC. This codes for CASSQGGHEQFF.